The T cell receptor beta chain described here comes from a study of beta chain features in type 1 diabetes. The study, taken as a whole, reports: When Type 1 diabetes patients were examined, their TCRB CDR3s proved moderately but significantly shorter in all four CD4+ subsets.

The table lists this clone with a few counts. Antigen: not known. The CDR3 spans 14 residues. V gave up 5 bases and J gave up 2 bases, with 13 bases separating them. CDR1 and CDR2 (germline): LNHDA, SQIVND (reference sequence). Every isolated RNA sample was fully reverse transcribed, so sequencing captured expressed TCRB transcripts. Sequenced by immunoSEQ multiplex PCR; TCRdb stores in-frame clones only, minus some. This sample has 300,000 to 400,000 clones, with roughly 12% found just once. The sequenced sample consisted of naive CD4+ T cells from blood. The receptor comes from a man aged 18 to 30 in good health. This sequence joins TRBV19 and TRBJ2-7, with D hard to call. The CDR3 sequence: CASSVAGGPYEQYF. DNA for the CDR3: TGTGCCAGTAGTGTAGCCGGCGGTCCCTACGAGCAGTACTTC.